This T cell receptor (beta chain) was sequenced for a study of blood T cell repertoires in COVID-19. Clones were sequenced by immunoSEQ multiplex PCR, and TCRdb holds only the in-frame ones, with some missing. The repertoire holds roughly 200,000 clones, about nine tenths seen once, with over 3% in the top ten. V was trimmed by 4 bases and J by 1 base, leaving 10 bases between them. The CDR3 loop spans 15 amino acids. Germline assignment: CDR1 LGHDT and CDR2 YNNKEL (reference sequence). The clonotype was recovered from a woman in her forties or fifties in a cohort exposed to, infected with or recovered from COVID-19 (not recorded which). The gene calls are TRBV3-1 (or the pseudogene TRBV3-2) and TRBJ2-2, with D possibly matching TRBD2 (5 bases). Sequencing was carried out using PBMCs or T cells enriched from blood (not recorded which). CDR3 region: CASSRLAKNTGELFF. The CDR3 nucleotides read TGTGCCAGCAGCCGCCTAGCCAAGAACACCGGGGAGCTGTTTTTT.